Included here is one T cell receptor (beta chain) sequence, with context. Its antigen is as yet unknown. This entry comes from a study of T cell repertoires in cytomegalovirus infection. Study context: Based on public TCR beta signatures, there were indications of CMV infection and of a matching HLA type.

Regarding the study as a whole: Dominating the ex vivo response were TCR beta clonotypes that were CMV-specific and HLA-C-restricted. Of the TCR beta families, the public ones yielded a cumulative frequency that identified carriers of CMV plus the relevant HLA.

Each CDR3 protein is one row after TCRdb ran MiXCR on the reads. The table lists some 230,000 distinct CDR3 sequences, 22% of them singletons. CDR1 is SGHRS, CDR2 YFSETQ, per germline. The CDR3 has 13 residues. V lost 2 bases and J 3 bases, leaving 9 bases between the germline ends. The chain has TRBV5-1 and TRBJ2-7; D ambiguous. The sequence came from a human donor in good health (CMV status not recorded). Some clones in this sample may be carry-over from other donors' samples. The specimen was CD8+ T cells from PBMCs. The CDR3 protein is CASSLFDGYEQYF. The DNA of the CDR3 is TGCGCCAGCAGCTTATTTGACGGCTACGAGCAGTACTTC.